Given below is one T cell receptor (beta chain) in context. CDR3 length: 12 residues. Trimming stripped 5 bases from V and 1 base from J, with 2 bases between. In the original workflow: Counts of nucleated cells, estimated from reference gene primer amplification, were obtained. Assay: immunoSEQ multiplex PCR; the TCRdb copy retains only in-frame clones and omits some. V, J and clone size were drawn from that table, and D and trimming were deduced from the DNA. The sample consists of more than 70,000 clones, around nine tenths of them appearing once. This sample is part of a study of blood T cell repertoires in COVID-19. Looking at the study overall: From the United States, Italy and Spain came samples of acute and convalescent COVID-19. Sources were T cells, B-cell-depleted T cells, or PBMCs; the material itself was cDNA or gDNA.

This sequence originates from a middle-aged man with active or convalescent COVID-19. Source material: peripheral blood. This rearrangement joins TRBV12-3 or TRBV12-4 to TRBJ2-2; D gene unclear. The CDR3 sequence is CASSRNTGELFF. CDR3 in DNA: TGTGCCAGCAGTCGGAACACCGGGGAGCTGTTTTTT.